This entry features one TCR beta chain sequence. Its antigen remains unidentified. No clone much larger than this one lies a single base away; base qualities are absent. This record comes from a study of CD4 T cells in relation to SARS-CoV-2 and coronaviruses (dated by TCRdb to the early 2020s). Concerning the study at large: In the ViraFEST assay, PBMCs were cultured with antigen for approximately 10 days, after which TCR beta CDR3s were sequenced to identify antigen-specific clonal expansions. The negative reference condition was either a culture with an HIV-1 Nef peptide pool or a culture with no peptide. Patient-derived lymphoblastoid cell lines were used to map the HLA restriction of shared crossreactive spike epitopes. At the level of individual TCR clonotypes, the study measured memory CD4+ T cell crossreactivity between SARS-CoV-2 spike protein and common cold coronavirus spike proteins. The Adaptive Biotechnologies TCR-sequencing kit was used for samples from a few pre-COVID donors and for the naive versus memory experiments, whereas the other data were Illumina-based. A different TCR-beta assay, based on Illumina, was used to sequence expansion assays from other donors in the study.

CD4+ T cells from unexposed donors were collected before the COVID-19 pandemic (2011-2018). After around ten days of culture, CD4+ T cells were isolated with the EasySep CD4+ T cell isolation kit. Unexposed donor CD4+ T cells were tested for reactivity to SARS-CoV-2 S and N and four common cold coronavirus spike pools, as cell number allowed. Each well received under 2.5 million PBMCs, cultured in IMDM supplemented with roughly 5.3% human AB serum and around 9 IU/ml IL-2. Half of the culture medium was replaced with fresh IL-2-containing medium on days 3 and 7. In general, every peptide culture condition was set up in three replicate wells. The leukapheresis product used for the unexposed donors was purchased from a commercial source. PBMCs were isolated from leukapheresis product or whole blood by Ficoll-Paque PLUS gradient centrifugation. The PBMCs went either fresh into the expansion assay or into cryopreservation at -140 degrees C. The QIAamp Micro DNA Kit was used to extract genomic DNA from the CD4+ T cells.

The library came from the immunoSEQ multiplex PCR assay. Under the source paper's analysis protocol: Preprocessing removed nonproductive sequences and CDR3s not starting with C, not ending with F or W, or shorter than 7 amino acids. The MANAFEST web app was used to call antigen-specific clonotypes on the basis of expansion compared with the reference and with other culture wells. A clone counted as positive if significantly expanded in 2 of 3 replicate wells versus the reference culture at FDR below 0.05. To be called positive, a clone also had to show significant expansion compared with every other tandem well and an odds ratio greater than 5. CDR3 homology was quantified as pairwise Levenshtein distance, calculated with the stringdist R package after three terminal residues were trimmed from each end. Entries here come from immuneACCESS through TCRdb and include only in-frame sequences with V and J called. Some clones fail to appear in such tables; in the studies checked, an unresolved V gene covers under half of the shortfall, and the cause of the remainder is unknown. V, J and clone size derive from that table, while D and trimming were established from the DNA sequence. The table for this sample lists roughly 24,000 clones; about 75% of them were counted only once. The ten most abundant clones make up roughly an eighth of the sample.

The CDR3 numbers 15 residues from cysteine through phenylalanine. The kept DNA is CDR3 alone, 45 bases in frame from the first base. V is trimmed back by 7 bases and J by 8 bases, and the junction contains 5 bases that no gene match accounts for. The germline V gene provides CDR1 MDHEN and CDR2 SYDVKM. The paper as a whole reports these results and caveats: The study was constrained by small numbers of patients and of tested TCRs. Compared with monoreactive clones, crossreactive clones had significantly weaker SARS-CoV-2-driven expansion, a result consistent with antigenic imprinting. In 65% to 70% of donors, memory CD4+ clonotypes turned up that crossrecognized SARS-CoV-2 and at least one common cold coronavirus spike. No donor contributed both pre-pandemic and post-infection samples, which limited tracing the source of pre-existing responses. Crossreactivity analysis was centred on spike protein, so crossreactivity against other viral proteins was not assessed.

Input material: CD4+ T cells from PBMCs, cultured in vitro. The chain couples TRBV28 to TRBJ2-1; 16 central bases correspond to TRBD2. This TCR was sampled from a human donor in good health. The CDR3 reads as follows: CASKGTSGRGDEQFF. The sequenced DNA: TGTGCCAGCAAGGGGACTAGCGGGAGGGGCGATGAGCAGTTCTTC.